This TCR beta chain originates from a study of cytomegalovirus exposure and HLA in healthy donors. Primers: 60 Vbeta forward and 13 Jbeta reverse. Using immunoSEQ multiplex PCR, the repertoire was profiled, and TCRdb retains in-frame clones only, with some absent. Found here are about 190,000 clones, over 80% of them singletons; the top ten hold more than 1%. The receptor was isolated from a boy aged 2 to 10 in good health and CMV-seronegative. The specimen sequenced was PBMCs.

For the CDR3, the DNA is TGTGCCAGCAGCCCACAGGACAGGGCTGGCTACACCTTC. It translates to CASSPQDRAGYTF. V usage is TRBV14 and J usage is TRBJ1-2, with TRBD1 matching 8 bases. The CDR3 covers 13 residues. The germline CDR1 and CDR2 sequences are SGHDN and FVKESK. J was trimmed by 7 bases and V by 4 bases; bases with no gene match: 5.